This TCR beta chain was obtained from a study of cytomegalovirus exposure and HLA in healthy donors. General observations from the study: Researchers reported in a later analysis that a missense DCLRE1C variant was tied to TCR beta V- and J-gene trimming. Upon later analysis, TCR association rates were observed to vary by HLA locus, being highest for DRB1 and lowest for HLA-C.

V shed 2 bases and J shed 0 bases, with 10 bases lying between them. CDR3 length equals 16 residues. Looked up from germline, CDR1 is SGHTA and CDR2 is FQGNSA. A remark on this clone: The antigen is unknown.

The PCR was carried out with 60 Vbeta primers and 13 Jbeta primers. Original processing methods: Later work found roughly 80 million unique TCR beta chains, with approximately 12 million shared. The table came from immunoSEQ multiplex PCR; TCRdb's copy has only in-frame clones and leaves some out. V and J calls and clone size are given by that table; D and trimming were obtained from the DNA. Altogether over 200,000 clones are present, around 73% being singletons, with the ten largest covering 3% to 4%. The TCR originated in a male donor in good health and CMV-seronegative. The chain has TRBV7-2 and TRBJ1-4; D perhaps matches TRBD1 (5 bases). The sample taken for sequencing was PBMCs. CDR3 DNA: TGTGCCAGCAGCTTACAGGGCCCCTCAACTAATGAAAAACTGTTTTTT. Its translation: CASSLQGPSTNEKLFF. Drawing the rest from reference TRBV7-2 and TRBJ1-4, the complete variable domain is GAGVSQSPSNKVTEKGKDVELRCDPISGHTALYWYRQSLGQGLEFLIYFQGNSAPDKSGLPSDRFSAERTGGSVSTLTIQRTQQEDSAVYLCASSLQGPSTNEKLFFGSGTQLSVL.